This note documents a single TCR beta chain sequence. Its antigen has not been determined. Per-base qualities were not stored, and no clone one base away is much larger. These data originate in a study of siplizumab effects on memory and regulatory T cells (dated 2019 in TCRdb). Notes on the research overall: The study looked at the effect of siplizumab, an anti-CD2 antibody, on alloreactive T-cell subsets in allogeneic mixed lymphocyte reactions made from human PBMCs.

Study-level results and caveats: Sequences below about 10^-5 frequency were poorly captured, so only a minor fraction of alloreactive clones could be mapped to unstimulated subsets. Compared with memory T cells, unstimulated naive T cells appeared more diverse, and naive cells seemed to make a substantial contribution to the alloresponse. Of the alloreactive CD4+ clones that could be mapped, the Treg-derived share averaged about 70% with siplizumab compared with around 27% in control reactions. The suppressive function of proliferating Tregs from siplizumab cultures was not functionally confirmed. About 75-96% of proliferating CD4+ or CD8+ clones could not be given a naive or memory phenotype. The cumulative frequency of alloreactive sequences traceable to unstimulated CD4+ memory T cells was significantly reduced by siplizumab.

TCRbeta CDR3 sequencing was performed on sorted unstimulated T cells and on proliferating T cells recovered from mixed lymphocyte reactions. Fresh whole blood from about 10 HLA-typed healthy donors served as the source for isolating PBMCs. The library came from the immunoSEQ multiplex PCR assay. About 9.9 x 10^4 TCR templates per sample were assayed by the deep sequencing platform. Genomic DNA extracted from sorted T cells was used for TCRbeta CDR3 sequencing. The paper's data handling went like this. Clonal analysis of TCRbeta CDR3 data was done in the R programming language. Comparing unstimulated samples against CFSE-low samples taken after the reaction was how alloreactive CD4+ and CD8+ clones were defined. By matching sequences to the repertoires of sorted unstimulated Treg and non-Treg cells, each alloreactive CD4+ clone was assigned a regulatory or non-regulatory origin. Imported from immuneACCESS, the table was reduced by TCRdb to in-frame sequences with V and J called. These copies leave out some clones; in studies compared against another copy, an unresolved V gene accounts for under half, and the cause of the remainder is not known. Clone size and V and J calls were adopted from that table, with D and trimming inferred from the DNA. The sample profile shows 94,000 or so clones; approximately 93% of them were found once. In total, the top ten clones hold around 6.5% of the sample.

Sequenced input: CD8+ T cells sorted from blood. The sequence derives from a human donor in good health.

Here the CDR3 is given as CASSLDWRESSYEQYF. The bases are TGCGCCAGCAGCTTGGACTGGCGGGAGAGCTCCTACGAGCAGTACTTC. The rearrangement joined TRBV5-1 to TRBJ2-7; 7 of the junction bases match TRBD2. V is trimmed back by 0 bases and J by 0 bases, and the junction contains 6 bases that no gene match accounts for. According to the germline V gene, CDR1 reads SGHRS and CDR2 reads YFSETQ. The CDR3 has 16 amino acids, counting the end cysteine and phenylalanine. The kept DNA is CDR3 alone, 48 bases in frame from the first base.